This passage covers 5 T cell receptor beta chains from one sample sequenced in a study of T-cell reconstitution after alpha-beta-depleted transplantation in children. Preparing the TCRbeta library involved the use of unique molecular identifiers. From the PCR reads, TCRdb called clonotypes with MiXCR, one entry per CDR3 protein. The repertoire has some 310,000 distinct CDR3 sequences, approximately 23% of them found once; the top ten carry approximately 9.9%. The source material was PBMCs, mostly from graft donor cells, sampled 180 days after TCRalphabeta/CD19-depleted stem cell transplant. Receptors were obtained from a male patient aged 5 to 17 who had a stem cell transplant for acute lymphoblastic leukemia, so the T cells may come from the graft donor.

The chain links TRBV10-3 to TRBJ2-3; a possible D gene is TRBD1 (5 bases). This CDR3 is built from 15 residues. V was pared by 2 bases and J by 0 bases, with 9 bases between. CDR1 and CDR2 from the germline V gene are ENHRY and SYGVKD. The CDR3 DNA follows: TGTGCCATCAGTGAGCCACAGGACAGCACAGATACGCAGTATTTT. Amino acids: CAISEPQDSTDTQYF.

This clonotype was detected only a few times. The chain has TRBV12-3 or TRBV12-4 and TRBJ1-5; 7 nucleotides match TRBD1. V lost 6 bases and J lost 7; bases outside the gene matches: 15. The CDR3 extends over 16 amino acids. DNA for the CDR3: TGTGCCAGCAGGGGGGGGTTGTCAGGGGGGTGGCAGCCCCAGCATTTT. As protein: CASRGGLSGGWQPQHF.

Ten or more counts support this clonotype. V and J are TRBV20-1 and TRBJ2-1, with D unclear. CDR1 DFQATT and CDR2 SNEGSKA come from the germline V gene (reference sequence). V was pared by 3 bases and J by 1 base, with 7 bases between. CDR3 length: 13 amino acids. CDR3 nucleotide sequence: TGCAGTGCTAGTGGTCAGTCCTACAATGAGCAGTTCTTC. As protein: CSASGQSYNEQFF.

V is TRBV12-3 or TRBV12-4 and J is TRBJ1-4, with a possible D match to TRBD1 (6 bases). The CDR3 extends over 16 amino acids. Trimming cost V 3 bases and J 6 bases, with 17 bases left between them. Written as DNA, the CDR3 is TGTGCCAGCAGTTTGGGGGCCGGGACTTGGGATGAAAAACTGTTTTTT. Translated: CASSLGAGTWDEKLFF.

This clonotype was seen more than once but under ten times. The chain carries TRBV2 and TRBJ2-1, with D unclear. The CDR3 runs to 14 residues. Trimming took 4 bases from V and 7 from J, leaving 14 bases between them. Germline V gives CDR1 SNHLY, CDR2 FYNNEI. The CDR3 DNA is TGTGCCAGCAGTGTTATGGCACTCTGGAATGAGCAGTTCTTC. It codes for CASSVMALWNEQFF.